This TCR beta chain was documented in a study of CD8+CD57+ T cells in acquired aplastic anemia. Across the study: Quantities of DNA derived from sorted CD4+ and CD8+ cells averaged approximately 3.5 ug. Whole-study results and caveats: Overlapping CD8+ CDR3 repertoires of patients and controls contained some 30 shared sequences.

There are 12 residues in the CDR3. The V gene lost 8 bases and the J gene lost 4 bases, with 11 bases spanning the gap. Germline V gene data show CDR1 as MGHDK and CDR2 as SYGVNS. An expansion of CD8+CD57+ cells by flow cytometry had been shown in patients chosen for sequencing. All patients had severe acquired aplastic anemia. Patients were treatment-naive when blood was sampled. For CDR3 and TCR beta VDJ profiling, genomic DNA was the template used. From the reads, TCRdb called clonotypes with MiXCR, one entry per CDR3 protein. The data contain fewer than 85,000 distinct CDR3 sequences, less than 85% of them seen just once; the ten biggest clones take up roughly 80%. Worth noting for this clonotype: Its antigen is not identified.

The sequenced sample consisted of sorted CD4+, CD8+, or CD8+CD57+ T cells (not recorded which) from PBMCs. This clonotype was obtained from a human donor with aplastic anemia. This chain connects TRBV25-1 to TRBJ1-2, with TRBD1 as a possible D gene (5 bases). CDR3 protein: CASSDSRYGYTF. As DNA, the CDR3 is TGTGCCAGCTCCGACAGCCGCTATGGCTACACCTTC.